The 2 T cell receptor beta chains below all came from one sample that was sequenced in a study of cytomegalovirus exposure and HLA in healthy donors. PCR primers comprised 60 Vbeta and 13 Jbeta primers. TCRdb's copy holds only in-frame clones and misses some; the assay was immunoSEQ multiplex PCR. The sample includes more than 85,000 clones, roughly 9.4% of them seen just once. Sample: PBMCs. These receptors were collected from a man aged 45-65 years in good health and CMV-seropositive.

The chain carries TRBV9 and TRBJ2-1; the match to TRBD2 covers 13 bases. V trimming: 4 bases; J trimming: 6 bases; junction bases outside the gene matches: 4. The germline V gene has CDR1 SGDLS and CDR2 YYNGEE. The CDR3 length is 15 residues. The CDR3 region is CASSLGTSGINEQFF. CDR3 DNA: TGTGCCAGCAGCCTCGGGACTAGCGGGATCAATGAGCAGTTCTTC.

This clone was counted at least ten times. J is TRBJ1-6 and V is TRBV6-5, with D possibly TRBD1 on 6 matching bases. CDR1 MNHEY and CDR2 SVGAGI come from the germline V gene. The CDR3 contains 15 residues. Trimming left V 2 bases short and J 9 bases short, with 14 bases between. The CDR3 sequence is CASSYVAQGSSPLHF. CDR3 sequence (DNA): TGTGCCAGCAGTTACGTTGCACAGGGAAGTTCACCCCTCCACTTT.